This T cell receptor beta chain was captured by sequencing in a study of tumor-infiltrating lymphocytes in primary liver carcinoma. About the study: The number of productive TCRbeta reads per sample ranged from roughly 3.65 to 7.5 million and was similar across tissue types.

The authors made TCR beta cDNA from about 500 ng total RNA with a constant-region primer. It was through three nested multiplex PCR rounds of slightly modified ARM-PCR that TCR beta libraries arose. Each of the first two PCR rounds ran approximately 11 cycles with TRBV1-TRBV30 forward and C-beta reverse primers. Each CDR3 protein gets one entry after TCRdb re-called the multiplex PCR reads with MiXCR. The sample lists roughly 80,000 distinct CDR3 sequences, about 75% occurring once. Co-extraction of both nucleic acids (RNA and DNA) used roughly 19-33 mg of unsorted bulk tissue. As concerns this clonotype: A much larger clone sits a single nucleotide away, making a read error possible.

CDR3 length: 14 amino acids. Germline assignment: CDR1 SGHRS and CDR2 YFSETQ. V lost 4 bases to trimming and J lost 2 bases, with 11 bases between them. This clonotype was obtained from a man in his forties with primary liver carcinoma and hepatitis B virus infection. Sequenced: tumor-adjacent normal liver tissue. The rearrangement links TRBV5-1 to TRBJ2-3, with D possibly TRBD1 on 6 matching bases. The DNA of the CDR3 is TGCGCCAGCAGCACGGGACAAGACACAGATACGCAGTATTTT. It specifies CASSTGQDTDTQYF.